These T cell receptor beta chains were read from a single sample in a study of cytomegalovirus exposure and HLA in healthy donors. Libraries were prepared by immunoSEQ multiplex PCR; TCRdb keeps only in-frame clonotypes and omits some of them. The data contain about 82,000 clones, 78% of them singletons. The sample taken for sequencing was PBMCs. The receptors shown here come from a male donor in good health and CMV-seropositive. Both conserved end residues are part of each CDR3.

v_call: TRBV5-6
j_call: TRBJ1-6
cdr3_aa: CASRRWYGYQRNNSPLHF

v_call: TRBV28
j_call: TRBJ2-2
cdr3_aa: CASSLQGFNGELFF

v_call: TRBV5-8
j_call: TRBJ1-2
cdr3_aa: CASSYRDRARGYTF

v_call: TRBV7-6
j_call: TRBJ1-3
cdr3_aa: CASSRGDSGNTIYF

v_call: TRBV4-2
j_call: TRBJ2-2
cdr3_aa: CASSQETRGETGELFF

v_call: TRBV7-9
j_call: TRBJ2-7
cdr3_aa: CSSSSFTAGDYEQYF

v_call: TRBV4-1
j_call: TRBJ1-2
cdr3_aa: CASSHPWEETGGGSGYTF

v_call: TRBV29-1
j_call: TRBJ1-1
cdr3_aa: CSGGQQNTEAFF

v_call: TRBV5-4
j_call: TRBJ2-3
cdr3_aa: CASTSPQGSDTQYF

v_call: TRBV18
j_call: TRBJ1-5
cdr3_aa: CASSWDRVGGQPQHF

v_call: TRBV7-2
j_call: TRBJ1-5
cdr3_aa: CASSLGQNQPQHF

v_call: TRBV27
j_call: TRBJ2-5
cdr3_aa: CASSWGGVGETQYF

v_call: TRBV6-5
j_call: TRBJ2-7
cdr3_aa: CASSYSTAGGHEQYF

v_call: TRBV18
j_call: TRBJ1-1
cdr3_aa: CASSPKIYQSGETEAFF

v_call: TRBV7-9
j_call: TRBJ2-1
cdr3_aa: CASSPAGSEQFF

v_call: TRBV25-1
j_call: TRBJ1-5
cdr3_aa: CASSNREGGPNQPQHF

v_call: TRBV14
j_call: TRBJ2-7
cdr3_aa: CASSQAYGETYEQYF

v_call: TRBV28
j_call: TRBJ2-1
cdr3_aa: CASSTHLIAGESYEQFF

v_call: TRBV10-3
j_call: TRBJ1-6
cdr3_aa: CAIGQAEQFSPLHF

v_call: TRBV28
j_call: TRBJ2-7
cdr3_aa: CASRRPGQGGEQYF

v_call: TRBV27
j_call: TRBJ2-1
cdr3_aa: CASTGGADGNEQFF

v_call: TRBV7-3
j_call: TRBJ2-3
cdr3_aa: CASSLFGLSTDTQYF

v_call: TRBV10-3
j_call: TRBJ2-3
cdr3_aa: CAISEDGRFSTDTQYF

v_call: TRBV11-3
j_call: TRBJ2-3
cdr3_aa: CASSLVGRAGEDTQYF

v_call: TRBV7-9
j_call: TRBJ1-5
cdr3_aa: CASSLAGTGSQPQHF

v_call: TRBV6-1
j_call: TRBJ1-4
cdr3_aa: CASSWAEYEKLFF

v_call: TRBV5-1
j_call: TRBJ2-3
cdr3_aa: CASAYTAGGSTDTQYF

v_call: TRBV6-5
j_call: TRBJ2-3
cdr3_aa: CASCLAEPRTDTQYF

v_call: TRBV7-2
j_call: TRBJ2-3
cdr3_aa: CASSAGLAGVTDTQYF

v_call: TRBV29-1
j_call: TRBJ1-1
cdr3_aa: CSVGGRQSRTEAFF

v_call: TRBV11-2
j_call: TRBJ2-5
cdr3_aa: CASSLASSGGRTQYF

v_call: TRBV5-1
j_call: TRBJ2-1
cdr3_aa: CASSLGTTIREQFF

v_call: TRBV5-6
j_call: TRBJ2-5
cdr3_aa: CASSPDRGLQETQYF

v_call: TRBV4-1
j_call: TRBJ2-2
cdr3_aa: CASNPSLRRDLTELFF

v_call: TRBV7-2
j_call: TRBJ1-2
cdr3_aa: CASIYIDGLYGYTF

v_call: TRBV6-5
j_call: TRBJ1-5
cdr3_aa: CASRQTGGSNQPQHF

v_call: TRBV6-1
j_call: TRBJ1-6
cdr3_aa: CASSEVDRSSLHF

v_call: TRBV5-1
j_call: TRBJ2-7
cdr3_aa: CASSLSVGLYEQYF

v_call: TRBV5-8
j_call: TRBJ2-5
cdr3_aa: CASGRGQETQYF

v_call: TRBV11-2
j_call: TRBJ2-2
cdr3_aa: CASSLRGDRGTGELFF

v_call: TRBV2
j_call: TRBJ1-4
cdr3_aa: CASSEFARTNEKLFF

v_call: TRBV7-8
j_call: TRBJ2-1
cdr3_aa: CASSLFGREGLYNEQFF

v_call: TRBV4-1
j_call: TRBJ2-7
cdr3_aa: CASSQGTGGLDEQYF

v_call: TRBV6-5
j_call: TRBJ2-1
cdr3_aa: CASRGIRRSNEQFF

v_call: TRBV4-1
j_call: TRBJ1-3
cdr3_aa: CASSQGSIRGISGNTIYF

v_call: TRBV2
j_call: TRBJ2-3
cdr3_aa: CASSQERGTRSPTDTQYF

v_call: TRBV7-2
j_call: TRBJ2-3
cdr3_aa: CASSLETGAGVLSDTQYF